What follows are 15 T cell receptor beta chains derived from one specimen sequenced in a study of blood T cells in healthy people across ages. Next came a second PCR, run for about 6 to 12 cycles, which used a sample-barcoded 5' primer along with a J-beta primer mix. TCRdb redid the calling of the 5' RACE reads with MiXCR, one entry per CDR3 protein. The sample consists of approximately 800,000 distinct CDR3 sequences, around three fifths of them appearing once. The sample consisted of blood. Receptors originate from a middle-aged man in good health.

The chain uses TRBV12-3 or TRBV12-4 and TRBJ1-1, with no clear D. CDR3 length equals 12 residues. With 3 bases removed from V and 11 bases from J, the gap between germline ends came to 13 bases. CDR3 sequence reads: CASSLQGLGAFF. As DNA, the CDR3 is TGTGCCAGCAGTTTGCAAGGATTGGGTGCTTTCTTT.

The chain recombines TRBV6-2 or TRBV6-3 with TRBJ2-7, with D possibly called TRBD1 or TRBD2 (5 bases each). The germline V gene has CDR1 MNHEY and CDR2 SVGEGT. The CDR3 is 15 residues long. Trimming pared 6 bases from V and 0 bases from J, leaving 15 bases between. The CDR3 bases are TGTGCCAGCAGAGCCTTCGGGGCGGGCTCCTACGAGCAGTACTTC. It encodes CASRAFGAGSYEQYF.

In its sample, this clonotype was seen a few times. This chain joins TRBV7-9 and TRBJ2-7; D assignment may be TRBD1 or TRBD2 (5 bases each). This CDR3 spans 15 amino acids. Germline V lookup: CDR1 SEHNR, CDR2 FQNEAQ (reference sequence). The V and J ends lost 4 bases and 0 bases respectively, with 13 bases between them. Written as DNA, the CDR3 is TGTGCCAGCAGCTCTCCAGTGGGGGACTCCTACGAGCAGTACTTC. This encodes CASSSPVGDSYEQYF.

Concerning this clonotype itself: One base away lies a much larger clone, so this may be a sequencing read error. The J gene is TRBJ2-1, the V gene TRBV7-2; D gene uncertain. The CDR3 has 11 amino acids. Germline CDR1 and CDR2: SGHTA and FQGNSA. V lost 4 bases, J lost 5 bases, and 3 bases lay in between. Here the CDR3 reads CASSWDNEQFF. In DNA form, the CDR3 reads TGTGCCAGCAGCTGGGACAATGAGCAGTTCTTC.

In its sample, this clonotype was seen a few times. The chain has TRBV11-2 and TRBJ2-6; no firm D call. CDR3 length: 17 amino acids. V was clipped by 1 base and J by 2 bases, with 12 bases between them. Germline CDR1 and CDR2: SGHAT and FQNNGV. DNA for the CDR3: TGTGCCAGCAGCTTAGGGTCGGTGCCAGCTGGGGCCAACGTCCTGACTTTC. Protein product: CASSLGSVPAGANVLTF.

This clonotype was counted a few times. This chain joins TRBV28 and TRBJ2-2; possible D gene TRBD1, 6 bases. In germline, CDR1 is MDHEN, CDR2 SYDVKM. Trimming stripped 4 bases from V and 1 base from J, with 10 bases between. This CDR3 comprises 15 residues. CDR3 DNA sequence: TGTGCCAGCAGTTCGACAGGCCAGAACACCGGGGAGCTGTTTTTT. Translated: CASSSTGQNTGELFF.

This clonotype was seen a few times. The chain carries TRBV24-1 and TRBJ2-6; D unclear. V lost 6 bases to trimming and J lost 4 bases, with 15 bases between them. The CDR3 sequence is 16 residues long. CDR1 and CDR2 from the germline V gene are KGHDR and SFDVKD. The CDR3 sequence: CATSLDSSAGANVLTF. The CDR3 nucleotides are TGTGCCACCAGTCTCGACTCCTCCGCGGGGGCCAACGTCCTGACTTTC.

V is TRBV6-2 or TRBV6-3 and J is TRBJ2-4, with TRBD2 matching 9 bases. The CDR3 consists of 15 residues. V lost 8 bases, J lost 6 bases, and 11 bases stayed unmatched. Germline loops: CDR1 MNHEY, CDR2 SVGEGT. CDR3 nucleotide sequence: TGTGCCAGCTCTACGCGGGGGGGTTGGGGAAACATTCAGTACTTC. This encodes CASSTRGGWGNIQYF.

The V and J genes are TRBV3-1 and TRBJ2-3; possible D gene TRBD2, 6 bases. Looked up from germline, CDR1 is LGHDT and CDR2 is YNNKEL (reference sequence). This CDR3 is built from 15 residues. V was trimmed by 3 bases and J by 5 bases, leaving 15 bases between them. Written as DNA, the CDR3 is TGTGCCAGCAGCCACCAAGCGGGCGGTGGAGATACGCAGTATTTT. Encoded protein: CASSHQAGGGDTQYF.

This rearrangement joins TRBV20-1 to TRBJ2-7, with no clear D. The germline V gene encodes CDR1 DFQATT and CDR2 SNEGSKA (reference sequence). Trimming took off 3 bases at V and 4 bases at J, with 13 bases between the two ends. The CDR3 consists of 13 residues. This CDR3 is CSASRPGYYEQYF. CDR3 nucleotide sequence: TGCAGTGCTAGTAGGCCAGGATATTACGAGCAGTACTTC.

The CDR3 nucleotides read TGTGCCATCAGTGAAGGGACAGGGCAAGAGACCCAGTACTTC. Protein product: CAISEGTGQETQYF. This sequence joins TRBV10-3 and TRBJ2-5; 9 nucleotides align to TRBD1. The trim removed 3 bases at V and 2 bases at J, leaving 1 base unmatched. Germline values: CDR1 ENHRY, CDR2 SYGVKD. This CDR3 spans 14 amino acids.

This chain joins TRBV29-1 and TRBJ1-5, with D hard to call. V was cut by 5 bases and J by 6 bases, with 14 bases left in between. CDR3 size: 13 residues. Germline CDR1 reads SQVTM; CDR2 reads ANQGSEA. CDR3 in amino acids: CSVLLGGGQPQHF. The CDR3 nucleotides read TGCAGCGTTCTTTTGGGAGGTGGTCAGCCCCAGCATTTT. Full variable domain (remainder filled in from reference TRBV29-1 and TRBJ1-5): SAVISQKPSRDICQRGTSLTIQCQVDSQVTMMFWYRQQPGQSLTLIATANQGSEATYESGFVIDKFPISRPNLTFSTLTVSNMSPEDSSIYLCSVLLGGGQPQHFGDGTRLSIL.

J is TRBJ2-6 and V is TRBV4-2, with D possibly TRBD1 on 5 matching bases. Germline CDR1 LGHNA, CDR2 YNFKEQ. The CDR3 covers 17 residues. Trimming left V 1 base short and J 2 bases short, with 12 bases between. The CDR3 DNA sequence: TGTGCCAGCAGCCAAGGACCGGAAGGGGCTGGGGCCAACGTCCTGACTTTC. This gives the protein CASSQGPEGAGANVLTF.

V usage is TRBV7-9 and J usage is TRBJ1-2; perhaps TRBD1 as D (5 bases). This CDR3 comprises 13 residues. CDR1 and CDR2 (germline): SEHNR, FQNEAQ (reference sequence). Deletions cut 1 base from V and 7 bases from J, with 10 bases between. The CDR3 DNA reads as TGTGCCAGCAGCTTAGACCAGGGAGGTGGCTACACCTTC. As protein: CASSLDQGGGYTF.

This clonotype was observed many times. The chain links TRBV7-8 to TRBJ1-1; weak D call: TRBD1 (5 bases). CDR1 is SGHVS and CDR2 is FQNEAQ in the germline V gene. V lost 3 bases to trimming and J lost 5 bases, with 16 bases between them. CDR3 length equals 15 residues. The CDR3 is CASSLGAAGGTEAFF. In nucleotides, the CDR3 is TGTGCCAGCAGCTTGGGCGCGGCTGGGGGGACTGAAGCTTTCTTT.